The next 13 T cell receptor beta chains were all read from a single sample in a study of glioma-infiltrating T cells after dendritic cell vaccination. Some clones are missing from TCRdb's copy, which holds only in-frame ones; the method was immunoSEQ multiplex PCR. The table has 75,000 to 100,000 clones, approximately 81% seen once. The sequencing used blood, collected before dendritic cell vaccination. Every receptor here comes from a human donor with glioblastoma.

The gene calls are TRBV27 and TRBJ1-1; tentative D call: TRBD1 (5 bases). This CDR3 has 16 amino acids. V lost 5 bases and J lost 7, with 23 bases in between. The germline V gene has CDR1 MNHEY and CDR2 SMNVEV (reference sequence). DNA for the CDR3: TGTGCCAGCAGTCGGGGGGAAGGGGTGTGGGCAGGTGAAGCTTTCTTT. Its protein product is CASSRGEGVWAGEAFF.

The J gene is TRBJ2-3, the V gene TRBV29-1, with unresolved D. Trimming took off 8 bases at V and 2 bases at J, with 8 bases between the two ends. Germline lookup yields CDR1 SQVTM and CDR2 ANQGSEA. This CDR3 spans 11 amino acids. CDR3 in amino acids: CSSTATDTQYF. For the CDR3, the DNA is TGCAGCTCAACAGCCACAGATACGCAGTATTTT.

The chain employs TRBV19 and TRBJ1-1, with D maybe TRBD1 (5 bases). From germline, CDR1 is LNHDA and CDR2 SQIVND (reference sequence). Trimming stripped 6 bases from V and 2 bases from J, with 16 bases between. The CDR3 covers 15 residues. The CDR3 is CASSPTIRVNTEAFF. Written as DNA, the CDR3 is TGTGCCAGTAGCCCAACGATCAGGGTAAACACTGAAGCTTTCTTT.

The chain combines TRBV27 with TRBJ1-1; perhaps TRBD1 as D (5 bases). The CDR3 runs 15 residues. From germline, CDR1 is MNHEY and CDR2 SMNVEV (reference sequence). The V gene lost 4 bases and the J gene lost 1 base, with 13 bases spanning the gap. CDR3 region: CASSSRDERNTEAFF. The CDR3 region has the DNA TGTGCCAGCAGTTCCAGGGATGAACGGAACACTGAAGCTTTCTTT.

V gene TRBV4-1 combines with J gene TRBJ2-1; 11 nucleotides line up with TRBD2. Germline trimming cut 3 bases from V and 3 bases from J; bases unmatched to any gene: 1. CDR1 is MGHRA, CDR2 YSYEKL, per germline. The CDR3 sequence is 15 residues long. CDR3: CASSQLAGGYNEQFF. CDR3 bases: TGCGCCAGCAGCCAGCTAGCGGGAGGCTACAATGAGCAGTTCTTC.

The V gene is TRBV10-3, the J gene TRBJ2-3, with TRBD2 matching over 12 bases. Germline CDR1 reads ENHRY; CDR2 reads SYGVKD. The CDR3 has 17 residues. Trimming cost V 2 bases and J 4 bases; bases outside gene matches: 7. CDR3: CAISEASGRVGADTQYF. For the CDR3, the DNA is TGTGCCATCAGTGAGGCTAGCGGGAGGGTTGGGGCAGATACGCAGTATTTT.

The rearrangement uses TRBV30 and TRBJ2-7; TRBD1 agrees at 7 bases. The CDR3 totals 15 residues. Germline V lookup: CDR1 GTSNPN, CDR2 SVGIG (reference sequence). V was pared by 1 base and J by 4 bases, with 10 bases of the junction left unmatched. The CDR3 spells CAWSASDRARYEQYF. The CDR3 region has the DNA TGTGCCTGGAGTGCCTCCGACAGGGCGAGATACGAGCAGTACTTC. The full variable domain, its missing parts supplied by reference TRBV30 and TRBJ2-7, is SQTIHQWPATLVQPVGSPLSLECTVEGTSNPNLYWYRQAAGRGLQLLFYSVGIGQISSEVPQNLSASRPQDRQFILSSKKLLLSDSGFYLCAWSASDRARYEQYFGPGTRLTVT.

As DNA, the CDR3 is TGCGCCAGCAGCTCCCACAGGGTAATGTTTAATGAGCAGTTCTTC. Amino acids: CASSSHRVMFNEQFF. The V and J genes are TRBV5-1 and TRBJ2-1; tentative D call: TRBD1 (6 bases). Germline CDR1 reads SGHRS; CDR2 reads YFSETQ. The CDR3 consists of 15 residues. Trimming removed 3 bases from V and 7 bases from J, with 17 bases in between.

The sample holds a few counts of this clone. The J gene is TRBJ1-2, the V gene TRBV2, with 7 nucleotides matching TRBD1. V trimming: 2 bases; J trimming: 0 bases; junction bases outside the gene matches: 15. The germline gives CDR1 SNHLY, CDR2 FYNNEI. The length of the CDR3 is 19 residues. The CDR3 reads CASSEIPTGTAQSNYGYTF. CDR3 bases: TGTGCCAGCAGTGAAATCCCTACAGGGACAGCACAGTCTAACTATGGCTACACCTTC.

This sequence joins TRBV23-1 and TRBJ1-5; 8 bases align to TRBD1. TRBV23-1 is an ORF for which the function is uncertain. The CDR3 is 19 residues long. V was pared by 1 base and J by 0 bases, with 11 bases of the junction left unmatched. CDR3 in DNA: TGCGCCAGCAGTCAATGCCTTCTGGACAGGGTCGATAGCAATCAGCCCCAGCATTTT. Translated, it gives CASSQCLLDRVDSNQPQHF.

J is TRBJ2-7 and V is TRBV30; 11 bases match TRBD1. The germline CDR1 and CDR2 sequences are GTSNPN and SVGIG (reference sequence). The CDR3 contains 15 residues. The V segment lost 3 bases and the J segment 3 bases; nucleotides outside the gene matches: 7. In DNA, the CDR3 is TGTGCCTGGAGGGCAACCGGGACAGGGGGCTACGAGCAGTACTTC. Translation: CAWRATGTGGYEQYF.

The chain combines TRBV5-1 with TRBJ2-1, with D tentatively TRBD1 (6 bases). The CDR3 covers 14 residues. Trimming left V 2 bases short and J 1 base short, with 7 bases between. Germline CDR1 is SGHRS and CDR2 is YFSETQ. The CDR3: CASSFGQSYNEQFF. DNA of the CDR3: TGCGCCAGCAGCTTCGGACAGTCCTACAATGAGCAGTTCTTC. The entire variable domain, with the rest obtained from reference TRBV5-1 and TRBJ2-1, is as follows: KAGVTQTPRYLIKTRGQQVTLSCSPISGHRSVSWYQQTPGQGLQFLFEYFSETQRNKGNFPGRFSGRQFSNSRSEMNVSTLELGDSALYLCASSFGQSYNEQFFGPGTRLTVL.

The chain recombines TRBV7-2 with TRBJ2-3, with D perhaps TRBD2 (6 bases). Germline CDR1 and CDR2: SGHTA and FQGNSA. V was trimmed by 2 bases and J by 2 bases, leaving 14 bases between them. This CDR3 comprises 16 residues. CDR3 amino acids: CASSLTPGLNTDTQYF. CDR3 coding DNA: TGTGCCAGCAGCTTAACTCCGGGACTCAACACAGATACGCAGTATTTT.